One sample yielded the 2 T cell receptor beta chains listed below, sequenced in a study of T cells expressing NK-cell markers. Reanalyzing the 5' RACE reads, TCRdb keeps one entry per CDR3 protein, without DNA. In all, the sample yields about 460,000 distinct CDR3 sequences. Sequencing used blood T cells: a sorted CD56 or NKG2C T cell subset, CD4+ or CD8+ T cells, or bulk PBMC T cells (not recorded which). These receptors all come from a woman aged 45-65 years in good health.

The V gene is TRBV29-1, the J gene TRBJ2-5; the TCRdb call, TRBD2, lacks DNA for checking. CDR1 and CDR2 from the germline V gene are SQVTM and ANQGSEA. This CDR3 contains 14 residues. Here the CDR3 reads CSVSRSRGGETQYF. Together with reference TRBV29-1 and TRBJ2-5, the CDR3 gives the full variable domain: SAVISQKPSRDICQRGTSLTIQCQVDSQVTMMFWYRQQPGQSLTLIATANQGSEATYESGFVIDKFPISRPNLTFSTLTVSNMSPEDSSIYLCSVSRSRGGETQYFGPGTRLLVL.

The V call is TRBV5-5, the J call TRBJ2-5; TCRdb gives TRBD2 as the D gene, but with no DNA this cannot be confirmed. The CDR3 runs 16 residues. Looked up from germline, CDR1 is SGHKS and CDR2 is YYEKEE (reference sequence). CDR3 protein: CASSLEPGTSWETQYF.